This T cell receptor beta chain was captured by sequencing in a study of Graves' ophthalmopathy and Graves' hyperthyroidism (dated 2018 in TCRdb). Background on the whole study: Peripheral blood samples were taken at the time of initial diagnosis, before any treatment was given. The 100 discovery patients were randomly split 7:3 into training and test sets. TCR beta repertoire signatures were used to distinguish Graves' ophthalmopathy from Graves' hyperthyroidism and to predict progression to ophthalmopathy. In total, some 140 blood samples were TCR-sequenced: 43 ophthalmopathy, some 75 hyperthyroidism and 17 hyperthyroidism-to-ophthalmopathy patients. The independent validation cohort included under 20 hyperthyroidism patients plus 17 patients who later progressed from hyperthyroidism to ophthalmopathy. Following sampling, methimazole starting at 30 mg daily was administered to hyperthyroidism patients, and high-dose intravenous methylprednisolone was administered to ophthalmopathy patients. In a handful of hyperthyroidism patients, the T-cell repertoire of thyroid tissue was compared with the T-cell repertoire of blood. To explore V-J signatures distinguishing ophthalmopathy from hyperthyroidism, a discovery set of under 110 patients (around 42 ophthalmopathy, about 57 stable hyperthyroidism) was enrolled.

A patient counted as having stable hyperthyroidism if there was no progression to ophthalmopathy within 18 months of follow-up. Patients with hyperthyroidism were aged 18 to 65 years, had been newly diagnosed, and had a disease duration of less than 2 months. Patients with other autoimmune diseases, uncontrolled infections, pregnancy or lactation were excluded. Diagnosis was based on clinical symptoms, serum thyroxine, TRAb, thyroid ultrasound and orbital computed tomography. Ficoll-Paque density gradient centrifugation was used to isolate PBMCs from approximately 11 ml of fresh peripheral blood. Trizol reagent was used to extract the total RNA, and its quality was then checked on an Agilent 2100 Bioanalyzer. The germline V gene encodes CDR1 SGHVS and CDR2 FQNEAQ. From the cysteine through the phenylalanine, the CDR3 covers 14 amino acids. Of all the DNA, just the CDR3 is kept, 42 bases in frame from base 1. V loses 5 bases, J loses 6 bases, and the germline ends lie 17 bases apart.

For repertoire sequencing, TCR beta CDR3 regions were amplified from RNA transcripts. The first round was an RT-PCR using HTBI primers with the Qiagen OneStep RT-PCR kit, and this first round was followed by a second-round multiplex PCR, then size selection and purification. Libraries were sequenced paired-end with 100 bp reads on an Illumina HiSeq2000. Per the original workflow: SOAPnuke was used to process the reads, removing any read that contained adapters or uncalled bases, had a mean Phred below 15, or lacked an exact match to the constant primer or identifier. High-quality paired reads were merged with COPE v1.2.5. Unique nucleotide sequences were defined as clonotypes and aligned to IMGT TRB V, D and J references using MiTCR v1.1. The analysis was limited to V-J combinations with a frequency above 0.0001, which together covered more than 99% of repertoires. For each V-J combination, a TCR clonal expansion and chaos score was defined as the ratio of F50 clonal expansion to chaos observed in the TCRdist matrix. Features were reduced by Welch's t-statistics and random forest to about a dozen V-J combinations, which fed a naive Bayes classifier. The similarity between thyroid and blood repertoires was quantified using the Morisita-Horn index. TCRdb redid the processing of the public reads, applying fastp at Q25 and MiXCR, and retained in-frame beta chains. Every entry covers one CDR3 protein and lists the most common genes and DNA from its rows. None of the V and J calls come from the authors' own analysis; TCRdb made them. The sample contains 350,000 to 450,000 distinct CDR3 sequences, more than 20% of them found a single time. Approximately 3.2% of the sample comes from the top ten.

In its sample, this clonotype was seen many times. Its target antigen remains unknown. No base-level quality is on record; no much larger clone is a single base apart. Overall study results and their limits: In validation, the model predicted ophthalmopathy progression with roughly 68% sensitivity and roughly 78% specificity; approximately 12 predicted patients were CT-confirmed with GO in a median of approximately 6.5 months. Sample size was not statistically predetermined, and group allocation was not concealed from the investigators. Most expanded thyroid clonotypes with frequency above 0.001 were also detected in blood, suggesting blood repertoires may reflect the thyroid immune response. In cross-validation, the 13-signature model distinguished ophthalmopathy from stable hyperthyroidism with 87.88% sensitivity and roughly 81% specificity, while in the test set the corresponding values were about 80% and 75%.

Sequencing input: peripheral blood. This receptor was obtained from a woman between 18 and 30 years old with stable Graves' hyperthyroidism. Donor details come from another sample of the same person, matched by shared clones. The rearrangement joined TRBV7-8 to TRBJ2-7; the D gene is not confidently resolved. The CDR3 protein is CASSLRPASAEQYF. The DNA sequence reads TGTGCCAGCAGCCTCAGACCCGCCTCTGCCGAGCAGTACTTC.